The 23 T cell receptor beta chains given below trace back to one sample, sequenced in a study of blood T cell repertoires in COVID-19. Libraries were prepared by immunoSEQ multiplex PCR; TCRdb keeps only in-frame clonotypes and omits some of them. The profile covers around 160,000 clones, with roughly 86% appearing a single time and under 3% taken by the ten largest. The source material was peripheral blood. The receptors derive from a human donor in a cohort sampled during active COVID-19.

The chain is built from TRBV30 and TRBJ2-7; possible D gene TRBD2, 6 bases. The V gene's germline CDR1 is GTSNPN and CDR2 SVGIG (reference sequence). Trimming took off 0 bases at V and 5 bases at J, with 11 bases between the two ends. This CDR3 comprises 13 residues. CDR3 bases: TGTGCCTGGAGTGTATTCCGGGGGAACGAGCAGTACTTC. Translating it yields CAWSVFRGNEQYF.

Only a few counts were recorded for this clone. This chain joins TRBV30 and TRBJ1-6; D is undetermined. The ends were cut back, 0 bases at V and 1 base at J, with 4 bases in the middle. Looked up from germline, CDR1 is GTSNPN and CDR2 is SVGIG (reference sequence). This CDR3 region has 14 residues. This CDR3 is CAWSVISYNSPLHF. In DNA, the CDR3 is TGTGCCTGGAGTGTAATATCCTATAATTCACCCCTCCACTTT. The entire variable domain, with the rest obtained from reference TRBV30 and TRBJ1-6, is as follows: SQTIHQWPATLVQPVGSPLSLECTVEGTSNPNLYWYRQAAGRGLQLLFYSVGIGQISSEVPQNLSASRPQDRQFILSSKKLLLSDSGFYLCAWSVISYNSPLHFGNGTRLTVT.

J is TRBJ2-7 and V is TRBV19, with D perhaps matching TRBD2 (5 bases). V lost 3 bases to trimming and J lost 0 bases, with 21 bases between them. CDR1 and CDR2 from the germline V gene are LNHDA and SQIVND (reference sequence). This CDR3 has 18 residues. CDR3 residues: CASSMEAAHPRYSYEQYF. The CDR3, as DNA: TGTGCCAGTAGTATGGAGGCGGCGCACCCCAGATACTCCTACGAGCAGTACTTC. The full variable domain, in which reference TRBV19 and TRBJ2-7 provide the parts outside the CDR3, is DGGITQSPKYLFRKEGQNVTLSCEQNLNHDAMYWYRQDPGQGLRLIYYSQIVNDFQKGDIAEGYSVSREKKESFPLTVTSAQKNPTAFYLCASSMEAAHPRYSYEQYFGPGTRLTVT.

This sequence joins TRBV5-1 and TRBJ2-3; TRBD1 matches at 12 bases. Losses at the gene ends were 4 bases for V and 5 bases for J; bases not matched to a gene: 5. The germline CDR1 and CDR2 sequences are SGHRS and YFSETQ. CDR3 length equals 15 residues. The chain's CDR3 is CASSHRDRGQDTQYF. CDR3 coding DNA: TGCGCCAGCAGCCACCGGGACAGGGGGCAAGATACGCAGTATTTT.

The rearrangement links TRBV28 to TRBJ2-1, with 7 bases fitting TRBD1. Unmatched junction bases numbered 17, after V lost 3 bases and J lost 0 bases. Germline lookup yields CDR1 MDHEN and CDR2 SYDVKM. The CDR3 contains 20 residues. The CDR3 DNA sequence: TGTGCCAGCAGTTTTCGGTTTGGGGGCTTCGACAGGGACTCCTACAATGAGCAGTTCTTC. Protein sequence: CASSFRFGGFDRDSYNEQFF.

This chain joins TRBV6-6 and TRBJ1-1; unclear D gene. The CDR3 totals 12 residues. Trimming took off 4 bases at V and 6 bases at J, with 9 bases between the two ends. Germline V lookup: CDR1 MNHNY, CDR2 SVGAGI (reference sequence). The CDR3 is CASSSQMAEAFF. The DNA for the CDR3 is TGTGCCAGCAGTTCGCAGATGGCTGAAGCTTTCTTT.

This clone has more than one count but fewer than ten. The chain is built from TRBV6-2 or TRBV6-3 and TRBJ2-2, with D unresolved. The ends were cut back, 5 bases at V and 1 base at J, with 5 bases in the middle. This CDR3 comprises 13 residues. The germline V gene has CDR1 MNHEY and CDR2 SVGEGT. DNA of the CDR3: TGTGCCAGCAGTAACAGGAACACCGGGGAGCTGTTTTTT. Amino acids: CASSNRNTGELFF.

This chain joins TRBV9 and TRBJ2-5, with D maybe TRBD2 (6 bases). Trimming left V 0 bases short and J 1 base short, with 10 bases between. The CDR3 extends over 15 amino acids. Germline V gene lookup returns CDR1 SGDLS and CDR2 YYNGEE. The CDR3 DNA sequence: TGTGCCAGCAGCGTAGTCCCGGGAGTCCAAGAGACCCAGTACTTC. The encoded protein is CASSVVPGVQETQYF.

V is TRBV29-1 and J is TRBJ1-1, with unresolved D. The CDR3 contains 14 residues. Trimming stripped 0 bases from V and 1 base from J, with 9 bases between. The germline V gene encodes CDR1 SQVTM and CDR2 ANQGSEA. The CDR3 protein is CSVEDIRGNTEAFF. The CDR3 region has the DNA TGCAGCGTTGAAGATATCCGGGGGAACACTGAAGCTTTCTTT.

A single count supports this clone. This chain uses TRBV11-2 with TRBJ1-4, with 9 bases aligning to TRBD1. Germline-derived CDR1 and CDR2 are SGHAT and FQNNGV. There are 14 residues in the CDR3. V dropped 5 bases and J dropped 7; count of bases not matched to a gene: 5. This CDR3 reads CASSPQGAGEKLFF. CDR3 bases: TGTGCCAGCAGCCCACAGGGGGCCGGTGAAAAACTGTTTTTT.

This chain connects TRBV11-2 to TRBJ1-4; D perhaps matches TRBD1 (5 bases). The CDR3 covers 14 residues. Per the germline V gene, CDR1 is SGHAT and CDR2 is FQNNGV. V lost 5 bases and J lost 8, with 15 bases in between. CDR3 amino acids: CASSRQPEIEKLFF. The DNA for the CDR3 is TGTGCCAGCAGCAGACAGCCAGAGATCGAAAAACTGTTTTTT.

The chain carries TRBV7-6 and TRBJ2-1; TRBD1 might be the D (6 bases). Trimming pared 1 base from V and 5 bases from J, leaving 15 bases between. Germline CDR1 reads SGHVS; CDR2 reads FNYEAQ. The CDR3 spans 16 residues. CDR3 DNA: TGTGCCAGCAGCTTAGGGTTTTCAGGGGACCACAATGAGCAGTTCTTC. Translating gives CASSLGFSGDHNEQFF.

This sequence joins TRBV4-3 and TRBJ2-4; 10 positions match TRBD2. CDR1 and CDR2 from the germline V gene are LGHNA and YSLEER. The CDR3 consists of 17 residues. V gave up 0 bases and J gave up 2 bases; unmatched junction bases: 4. The CDR3 reads CASSQESGGATKNIQYF. For the CDR3, the DNA is TGCGCCAGCAGCCAAGAGAGCGGGGGGGCGACCAAAAACATTCAGTACTTC.

The chain recombines TRBV3-1 (or the pseudogene TRBV3-2) with TRBJ2-1; 11 nucleotides agree with TRBD2. The trim removed 5 bases at V and 2 bases at J, leaving 11 bases unmatched. CDR3 size: 18 residues. Per germline, CDR1 LGHDT and CDR2 YNNKEL (reference sequence). The CDR3 region has the DNA TGTGCCAGCAGCAAATCGGCCGGGACTAGCGGCACCTACAATGAGCAGTTCTTC. Translation gives CASSKSAGTSGTYNEQFF.

This chain joins TRBV9 and TRBJ1-1; no definite D call. This CDR3 is 14 amino acids long. CDR1 is SGDLS and CDR2 is YYNGEE in the germline V gene. V was shortened by 0 bases and J by 4 bases, with 10 bases between the two germline ends. The CDR3 region is CASSVDPGFTEAFF. CDR3 coding DNA: TGTGCCAGCAGCGTAGACCCGGGATTCACTGAAGCTTTCTTT. Complete variable domain (other parts from reference TRBV9 and TRBJ1-1): DSGVTQTPKHLITATGQRVTLRCSPRSGDLSVYWYQQSLDQGLQFLIQYYNGEERAKGNILERFSAQQFPDLHSELNLSSLELGDSALYFCASSVDPGFTEAFFGQGTRLTVV.

In its sample, this clone was seen once. The rearrangement links TRBV9 to TRBJ2-3, with TRBD2 identical over 10 bases. After removal of 0 bases from V and 8 bases from J, the junction contained 6 bases not matched to a gene. This CDR3 comprises 15 residues. Germline V gene sequence: CDR1 SGDLS, CDR2 YYNGEE. CDR3 loop: CASSVGLAGEGTQYF. The CDR3 nucleotides are TGTGCCAGCAGCGTAGGGCTAGCGGGAGAGGGTACGCAGTATTTT.

The J gene is TRBJ1-2, the V gene TRBV5-6; no clear D gene. Deletions cut 3 bases from V and 1 base from J, with 13 bases between. The CDR3 consists of 15 residues. CDR1 SGHDT and CDR2 YYEEEE come from the germline V gene. The CDR3 DNA sequence: TGTGCCAGCAGCTCTCAGGTCACACTTAACTATGGCTACACCTTC. Its translation is CASSSQVTLNYGYTF.

The chain combines TRBV15 with TRBJ2-1; 10 positions match TRBD2. The CDR3 has 15 residues. J lost 9 bases, V lost 5 bases, and 10 bases had no gene match. Germline assignment: CDR1 LNHNV and CDR2 YYDKDF (reference sequence). The CDR3 DNA reads as TGTGCCACCAGCGGATTAGCGGGAGGTGGGGGTGAGCAGTTCTTC. It specifies CATSGLAGGGGEQFF. Full variable domain (missing parts from reference TRBV15 and TRBJ2-1): DAMVIQNPRYQVTQFGKPVTLSCSQTLNHNVMYWYQQKSSQAPKLLFHYYDKDFNNEADTPDNFQSRRPNTSFCFLDIRSPGLGDTAMYLCATSGLAGGGGEQFFGPGTRLTVL.

The chain is built from TRBV12-5 and TRBJ1-5; D perhaps matches TRBD1 (6 bases). The CDR3 covers 17 residues. Looked up from germline, CDR1 is LGHNT and CDR2 is FRNRAP. The DNA for the CDR3 is TGTGCATTTAGCGCCGCCCGACAGGTAGTTGGCAATCAGCCCCAGCATTTT. Translation gives CAFSAARQVVGNQPQHF. Drawing the rest from reference TRBV12-5 and TRBJ1-5, the complete variable domain is DARVTQTPRHKVTEMGQEVTMRCQPILGHNTVFWYRQTMMQGLELLAYFRNRAPLDDSGMPKDRFSAEMPDATLATLKIQPSEPRDSAVYFCAFSAARQVVGNQPQHFGDGTRLSIL.

This chain uses TRBV27 with TRBJ2-3, with D perhaps TRBD2 (6 bases). CDR3 length: 17 amino acids. Germline CDR1 reads MNHEY; CDR2 reads SMNVEV (reference sequence). V lost 2 bases and J 6 bases, leaving 21 bases between the germline ends. The CDR3 region has the DNA TGTGCCAGCAGTTTACGGAGGGATCGGACTATCGGGGATACGCAGTATTTT. Its protein is CASSLRRDRTIGDTQYF.

This rearrangement joins TRBV28 to TRBJ1-2; a weak D match, TRBD1 (5 bases). Germline V gives CDR1 MDHEN, CDR2 SYDVKM. Trimming removed 4 bases from V and 4 bases from J, with 13 bases in between. The CDR3 loop spans 14 amino acids. This CDR3 is CASSSGGRVYGYTF. The CDR3, as DNA: TGTGCCAGCAGTTCGGGGGGGAGGGTCTATGGCTACACCTTC.

This chain links TRBV7-9 with TRBJ2-5, with D possibly being TRBD1 (5 bases). Trimming cost V 1 base and J 1 base, with 16 bases left between them. The germline V gene has CDR1 SEHNR and CDR2 FQNEAQ (reference sequence). CDR3 size: 17 residues. CDR3 sequence reads: CASSLGLLRGTQETQYF. DNA of the CDR3: TGTGCCAGCAGCTTAGGCTTACTAAGGGGTACCCAAGAGACCCAGTACTTC.

With respect to this clone: Different DNA sequences within this sample yield the same CDR3. The genes are TRBV10-1 and TRBJ1-1; D not resolved. From germline, CDR1 is WNHNN and CDR2 SYGVQD (reference sequence). The CDR3 has 13 amino acids. Trimming pared 2 bases from V and 1 base from J, leaving 5 bases between. CDR3 loop: CASSEMANTEAFF. CDR3 bases: TGCGCCAGCAGTGAGATGGCGAACACTGAAGCTTTCTTT.